This TCR beta chain was sequenced in a study of blood T cell repertoires in COVID-19. As for the study in general: The samples span acute and convalescent COVID-19 from the United States, Italy and Spain. T cells, B-cell-depleted T cells, or PBMCs supplied cDNA or gDNA.

In the authors' workflow: Nucleated cell counts were estimated from reference gene primer amplification. Using immunoSEQ multiplex PCR, the repertoire was profiled, and TCRdb retains in-frame clones only, with some absent. D and trimming come from the DNA, and the V and J calls and clone size come from that table. This table holds some 240,000 clones, about nine tenths found once. Germline CDR1 is SGDLS and CDR2 is YYNGEE. V gave up 4 bases and J gave up 4 bases, with 13 bases separating them. This CDR3 comprises 14 residues. This clone came up a few times. V gene TRBV9 combines with J gene TRBJ2-3; D is undetermined. The TCR comes from a man aged 55 to 70 who had recovered from COVID-19. The specimen sequenced was peripheral blood. CDR3 residues: CASSSHPVSDTQYF. The CDR3 DNA reads as TGTGCCAGCAGCTCCCACCCGGTTTCAGATACGCAGTATTTT.